These T cell receptor beta chains were read from a single sample in a study of blood T cell repertoires in COVID-19. The assay was immunoSEQ multiplex PCR, and TCRdb's table has in-frame clones only and misses some. The sample lists about 270,000 clones, about 84% occurring once. Sequencing input: peripheral blood. The receptors here all came from a woman older than 75 with COVID-19, enrolled during active disease. The CDR3 runs from the conserved cysteine through the conserved F or W. Each record gives: clone size, V gene, J gene, D gene, CDR3 DNA, CDR3 protein. D genes are given only for firm matches. Not every row has a clone size; where given, it reads once, few, many or a size class.

size: few; V: TRBV9; J: TRBJ1-1; D: NA; DNA: TGTGCCAGCAGAGGAGTGGGGACAGAAGCTTTCTTT; CDR3: CASRGVGTEAFF
size: NA; V: TRBV4-1; J: TRBJ1-6; D: NA; DNA: TGCGCCAGCAGCCAAGACTGGGGCTATTCACCCCTCCACTTT; CDR3: CASSQDWGYSPLHF
size: NA; V: TRBV10-3; J: TRBJ1-4; D: TRBD1; DNA: TGTGCCATCAGTGAGTCCGGGACAGAAGAAAAACTGTTTTTT; CDR3: CAISESGTEEKLFF
size: NA; V: TRBV3-1/TRBV3-2; J: TRBJ2-1; D: TRBD2; DNA: TGTGCCAGCAGCCAAGGCTCGGGGGGGCGGGTCAATGAGCAGTTCTTC; CDR3: CASSQGSGGRVNEQFF
size: NA; V: TRBV7-3; J: TRBJ2-3; D: NA; DNA: TGTGCCAGCAGCCCACAAATCCGGGGGTACACAGATACGCAGTATTTT; CDR3: CASSPQIRGYTDTQYF
size: NA; V: TRBV14; J: TRBJ1-1; D: NA; DNA: TGTGCCAGCAGCGGGGGCTTTAGTACTGAAGCTTTCTTT; CDR3: CASSGGFSTEAFF
size: NA; V: TRBV12-3/TRBV12-4; J: TRBJ1-3; D: NA; DNA: TGTGCCACATCCACGACAGATGGAAACACCATATATTTT; CDR3: CATSTTDGNTIYF
size: NA; V: TRBV6-1; J: TRBJ1-2; D: NA; DNA: TGTGCCAGCAGTGAAGCGCGTGCGCAGGCTTTATATGGCTACACCTTC; CDR3: CASSEARAQALYGYTF
size: NA; V: TRBV6-5; J: TRBJ2-1; D: TRBD2; DNA: TGTGCCAGCAGTTACCAGACTAGCGGGTCCTACAATGAGCAGTTCTTC; CDR3: CASSYQTSGSYNEQFF
size: once; V: TRBV3-1/TRBV3-2; J: TRBJ1-5; D: TRBD1; DNA: TGTGCCATCGGACAGGGTGAACAGCCCCAGCATTTT; CDR3: CAIGQGEQPQHF
size: NA; V: TRBV7-6; J: TRBJ1-2; D: TRBD1; DNA: TGTGCCAGCAGCGAACAGGGGTCTAACTATGGCTACACCTTC; CDR3: CASSEQGSNYGYTF
size: NA; V: TRBV28; J: TRBJ2-3; D: NA; DNA: TGTGCCAGCAGTTTATTCGGAGGGGGGGGGAACACAGATACGCAGTATTTT; CDR3: CASSLFGGGGNTDTQYF
size: NA; V: TRBV27; J: TRBJ2-3; D: TRBD2; DNA: TGTGCCAGCAAACTACTAGCGGGGGGGTCCACAGATACGCAGTATTTT; CDR3: CASKLLAGGSTDTQYF
size: NA; V: TRBV5-4; J: TRBJ2-1; D: TRBD2; DNA: TGTGCCAGCAGCCCCGGGAGGGATACTTACAATGAGCAGTTCTTC; CDR3: CASSPGRDTYNEQFF
size: NA; V: TRBV6-2/TRBV6-3; J: TRBJ1-2; D: NA; DNA: TGTGCCAGCAGTCCCCGACTTTTAGATGGCTACACCTTC; CDR3: CASSPRLLDGYTF